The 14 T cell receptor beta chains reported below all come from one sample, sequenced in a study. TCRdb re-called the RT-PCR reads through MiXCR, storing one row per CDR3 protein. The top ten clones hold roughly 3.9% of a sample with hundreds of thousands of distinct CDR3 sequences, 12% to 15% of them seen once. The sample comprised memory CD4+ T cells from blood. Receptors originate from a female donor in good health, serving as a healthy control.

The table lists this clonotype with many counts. The CDR3 nucleotides are TGCAGCGTTGATGAAAGGAGCTCCTACAATGAGCAGTTCTTC. Its protein product is CSVDERSSYNEQFF. The chain employs TRBV29-1 and TRBJ2-1, with D uncertain. This CDR3 spans 14 amino acids. Germline-derived CDR1 and CDR2 are SQVTM and ANQGSEA. Trimming removed 3 bases from V and 0 bases from J, with 9 bases in between.

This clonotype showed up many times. The CDR3 DNA follows: TGTGCCAGCAGTTACGACAGTCCCTCTGGATCCTCATCAGGGTCACCCCTCCACTTT. Amino acids: CASSYDSPSGSSSGSPLHF. This chain joins TRBV6-2 or TRBV6-3 and TRBJ1-6; tentatively, D is TRBD1 (5 bases). This CDR3 spans 19 amino acids. Germline loops: CDR1 MNHEY, CDR2 SVGEGT. Between the trimmed V and J ends, which lost 2 bases and 10 bases, there was a span of 27 bases.

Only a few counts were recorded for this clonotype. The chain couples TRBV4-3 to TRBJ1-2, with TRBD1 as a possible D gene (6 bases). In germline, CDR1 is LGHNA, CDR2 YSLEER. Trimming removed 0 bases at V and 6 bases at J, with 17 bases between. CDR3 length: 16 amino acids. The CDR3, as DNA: TGCGCCAGCAGCCAAGACCAACTACAGGGTAGGCATGGCTACACCTTC. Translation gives CASSQDQLQGRHGYTF.

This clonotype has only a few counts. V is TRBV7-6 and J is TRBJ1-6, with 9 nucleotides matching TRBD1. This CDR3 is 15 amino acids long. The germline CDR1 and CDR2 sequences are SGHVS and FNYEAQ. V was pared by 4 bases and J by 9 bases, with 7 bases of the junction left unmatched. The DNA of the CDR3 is TGTGCCAGCAGCTACGAACAGGGGGCCGGTTCACCCCTCCACTTT. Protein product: CASSYEQGAGSPLHF.

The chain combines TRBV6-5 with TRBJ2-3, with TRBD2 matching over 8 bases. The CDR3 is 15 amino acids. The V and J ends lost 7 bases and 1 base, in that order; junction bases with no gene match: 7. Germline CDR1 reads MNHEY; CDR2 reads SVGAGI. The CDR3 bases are TGTGCCAGCAACCACCGTAGCGGGGGCACAGATACGCAGTATTTT. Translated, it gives CASNHRSGGTDTQYF.

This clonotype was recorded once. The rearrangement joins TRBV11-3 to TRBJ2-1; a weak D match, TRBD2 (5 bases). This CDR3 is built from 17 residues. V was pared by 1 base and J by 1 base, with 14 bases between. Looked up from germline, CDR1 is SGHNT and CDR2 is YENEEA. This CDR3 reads CASSLGTGSTSYNEQFF. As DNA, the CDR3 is TGTGCCAGCAGCTTAGGGACTGGTTCAACTTCCTACAATGAGCAGTTCTTC.

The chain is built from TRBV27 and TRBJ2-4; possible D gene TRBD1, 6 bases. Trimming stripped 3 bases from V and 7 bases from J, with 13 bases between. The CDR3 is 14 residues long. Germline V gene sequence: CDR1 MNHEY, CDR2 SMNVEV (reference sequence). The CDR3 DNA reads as TGTGCCAGCAGTTTGAGACAGGCCAGGAACATTCAGTACTTC. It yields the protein CASSLRQARNIQYF.

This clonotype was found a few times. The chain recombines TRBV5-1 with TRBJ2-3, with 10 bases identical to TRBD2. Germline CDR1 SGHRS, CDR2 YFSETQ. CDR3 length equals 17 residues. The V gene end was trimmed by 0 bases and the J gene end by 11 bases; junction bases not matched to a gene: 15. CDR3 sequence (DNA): TGCGCCAGCAGCTTGGCCCGCCTAGCGGGGGCCCTCAGCGAGCAGTATTTT. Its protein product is CASSLARLAGALSEQYF.

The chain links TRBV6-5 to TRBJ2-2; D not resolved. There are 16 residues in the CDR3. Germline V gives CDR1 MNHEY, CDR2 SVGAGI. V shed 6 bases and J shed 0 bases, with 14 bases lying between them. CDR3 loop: CASSFSWTANTGELFF. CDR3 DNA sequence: TGTGCCAGCAGCTTTTCGTGGACGGCGAACACCGGGGAGCTGTTTTTT.

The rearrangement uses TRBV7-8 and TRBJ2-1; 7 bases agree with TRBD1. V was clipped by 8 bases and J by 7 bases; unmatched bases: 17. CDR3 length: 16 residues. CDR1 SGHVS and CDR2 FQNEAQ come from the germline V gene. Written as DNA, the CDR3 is TGTGCCAGCGAGGCTACAGGGGTACGGTCCTTTAATGAGCAGTTCTTC. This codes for CASEATGVRSFNEQFF.

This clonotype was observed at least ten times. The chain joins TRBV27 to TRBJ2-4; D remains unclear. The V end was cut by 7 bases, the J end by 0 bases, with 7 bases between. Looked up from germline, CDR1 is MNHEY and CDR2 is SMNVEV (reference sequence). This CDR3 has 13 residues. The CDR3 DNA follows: TGTGCCAGCAAGGGCGGAGCCAAAAACATTCAGTACTTC. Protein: CASKGGAKNIQYF.

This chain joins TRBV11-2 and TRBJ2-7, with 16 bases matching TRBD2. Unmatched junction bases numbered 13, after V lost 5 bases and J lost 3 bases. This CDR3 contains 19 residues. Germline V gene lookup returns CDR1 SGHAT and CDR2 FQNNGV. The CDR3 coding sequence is TGTGCCAGCAGCGCGGTTTTGAGGGGACTAGCGGGAGGGGACTACGAGCAGTACTTC. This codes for CASSAVLRGLAGGDYEQYF.

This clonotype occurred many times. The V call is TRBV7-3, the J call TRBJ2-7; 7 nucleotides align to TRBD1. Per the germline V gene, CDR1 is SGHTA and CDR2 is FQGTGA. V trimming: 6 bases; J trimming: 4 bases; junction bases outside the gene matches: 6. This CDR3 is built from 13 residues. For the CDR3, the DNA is TGTGCCAGCAGTTTACACAGGGGTTACGAGCAGTACTTC. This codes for CASSLHRGYEQYF.

CDR3 sequence: CSARTGTVYNEQFF. CDR3 nucleotides: TGCAGTGCTCGAACGGGGACGGTCTACAATGAGCAGTTCTTC. The J gene is TRBJ2-1, the V gene TRBV20-1, with D possibly called TRBD1 or TRBD2 (5 bases each). CDR1 and CDR2 (germline): DFQATT, SNEGSKA (reference sequence). Trimming stripped 5 bases from V and 3 bases from J, with 14 bases between. The CDR3 consists of 14 residues.